This T cell receptor (beta chain) came from a study of blood T cell repertoires in COVID-19 (dated by TCRdb to about 2020). For the wider study: Samples from collaborators originated in the United States, Italy and Spain and spanned both the acute and convalescent phases of COVID-19. The prospective study material was composed of cDNA or gDNA derived from T cells, B-cell-depleted T cells, or PBMCs. Deeply sampled blood TCRbeta repertoires from subjects exposed to, actively infected with, or recovered from COVID-19 were included in the dataset. The repertoires were released in a freely available public database meant as a resource for research on the immune response to SARS-CoV-2. The samples were drawn from two sources: the first 160 participants of the ongoing ImmuneRACE study, and some 1,300 subjects contributed by 6 global collaborators. Sample metadata almost always included a de-identified subject ID, COVID-19 status, age in years and sex. Where HLA class I and class II types were available, the types were taken from metadata supplied by the sample provider, not from assay-based typing.

TCRbeta CDR3 regions were amplified from genomic DNA by means of the immunoSEQ Assay, a bias-controlled multiplex PCR. On the authors' methods: The number of nucleated cells in each sample was estimated by amplification of reference gene primers within the assay. To quantify the absolute abundance of each unique TCRbeta CDR3 rearrangement, sequence reads were collapsed and filtered. For each sample, productive Simpson clonality was calculated as the square root of Simpson's diversity index across productive rearrangements. The clones in this table, taken by TCRdb from immuneACCESS, are in-frame only. Not every clone is retained; where verified, under half of the shortfall comes from an unresolved V gene, and the cause of the rest is unknown. From that table come the V and J calls and clone size; the DNA was used to work out D and trimming. This sample comprises about 99,000 clones, around four fifths of them detected only once. The biggest ten clones account for about 11% of the sample.

Summary of the overall study and its limitations: Clinical and demographic metadata were provided uncurated, with the amount varying by source and participant.

On this clone: The antigen it recognizes is unknown. No much larger clone is present one base from it, and per-base qualities are unavailable.

Collaborating institutions collected whole blood in K2EDTA tubes following their own protocols. For TCRbeta analysis, collaborators shipped samples as frozen whole blood, isolated PBMCs, or DNA extracted from either of those sample types. Here V drops 5 bases and J drops 5 bases, and the junction holds 11 bases not matched to any gene. The cysteine opens and the phenylalanine closes a CDR3 of 16 amino acids. The entry retains the CDR3 DNA only, 48 bases that are in frame from base 1. As encoded in the germline V gene, CDR1 is SGHRS while CDR2 is YFSETQ. The chain couples TRBV5-1 to TRBJ2-7; 12 bases in between match TRBD2. This clonotype was sampled from a human donor in a cohort sampled during active COVID-19. Sequencing used peripheral blood. The DNA reads as follows: TGCGCCAGCAGAAACCGTGCTAGCGGGGGGGCGCACGAGCAGTACTTC. It encodes CASRNRASGGAHEQYF.